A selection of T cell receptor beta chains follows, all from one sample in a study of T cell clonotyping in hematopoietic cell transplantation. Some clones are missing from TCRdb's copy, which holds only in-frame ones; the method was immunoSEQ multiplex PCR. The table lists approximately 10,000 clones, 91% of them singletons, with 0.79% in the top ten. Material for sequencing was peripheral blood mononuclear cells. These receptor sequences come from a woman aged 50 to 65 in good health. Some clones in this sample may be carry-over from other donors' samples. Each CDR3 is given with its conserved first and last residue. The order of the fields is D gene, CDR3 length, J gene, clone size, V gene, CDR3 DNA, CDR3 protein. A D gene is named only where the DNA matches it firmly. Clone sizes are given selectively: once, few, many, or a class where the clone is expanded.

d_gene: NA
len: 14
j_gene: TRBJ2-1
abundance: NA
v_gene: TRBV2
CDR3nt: TGTGCCAGCAGTTTGCGGACAGTGAGGTCTGTGCAGTTCTTC
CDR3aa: CASSLRTVRSVQFF

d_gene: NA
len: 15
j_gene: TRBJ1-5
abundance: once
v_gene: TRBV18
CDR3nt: TGTGCCAGCTCACCACCGGGAGGAGGCAATCAGCCCCAGCATTTT
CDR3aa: CASSPPGGGNQPQHF

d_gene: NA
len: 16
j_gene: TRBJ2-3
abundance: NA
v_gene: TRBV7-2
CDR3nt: TGTGCCAGCAGCCCCACAGGTAGTTTAGGCACAGATACGCAGTATTTT
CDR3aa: CASSPTGSLGTDTQYF

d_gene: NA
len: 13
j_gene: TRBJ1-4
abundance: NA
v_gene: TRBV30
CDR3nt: TGTGCCTGGAGACAGGGTACTAATGAAAAACTGTTTTTT
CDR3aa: CAWRQGTNEKLFF

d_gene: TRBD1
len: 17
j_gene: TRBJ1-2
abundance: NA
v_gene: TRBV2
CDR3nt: TGTGCCAGCAGTGACCTGACAGGGGATCGATCCTACTATGGCTACACCTTC
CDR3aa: CASSDLTGDRSYYGYTF

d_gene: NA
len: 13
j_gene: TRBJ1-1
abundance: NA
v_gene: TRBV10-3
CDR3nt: TGTGCCATCAGTGACGCGGGGAACACTGAAGCTTTCTTT
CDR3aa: CAISDAGNTEAFF

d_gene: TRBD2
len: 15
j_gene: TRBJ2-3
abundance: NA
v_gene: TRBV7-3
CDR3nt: TGTGCCAGCAGCTCAAGCGGGGGGCCTACAGATACGCAGTATTTT
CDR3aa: CASSSSGGPTDTQYF

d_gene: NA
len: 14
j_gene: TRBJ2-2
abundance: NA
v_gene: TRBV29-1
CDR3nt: TGCAGCGTAGACACCCAGCTCAACACCGGGGAGCTGTTTTTT
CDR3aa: CSVDTQLNTGELFF

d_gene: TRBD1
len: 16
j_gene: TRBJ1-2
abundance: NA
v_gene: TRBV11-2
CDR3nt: TGTGCCAGCAGCTTAGATGGGGCAGGACAGGGCTATGGCTACACCTTC
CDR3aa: CASSLDGAGQGYGYTF

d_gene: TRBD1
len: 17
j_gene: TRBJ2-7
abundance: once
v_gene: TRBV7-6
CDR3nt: TGTGCCAGCAGCCAATCGATATGGCAGGGGGCGGGGTACGAGCAGTACTTC
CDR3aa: CASSQSIWQGAGYEQYF

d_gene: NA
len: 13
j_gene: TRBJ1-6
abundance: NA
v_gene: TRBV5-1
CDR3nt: TGCGCCAGCAGCCCTAGGACAGAAGGGGACCTCCACTTT
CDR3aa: CASSPRTEGDLHF

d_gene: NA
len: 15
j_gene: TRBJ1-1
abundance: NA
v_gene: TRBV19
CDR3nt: TGTGCCAGTAGCCCCACGTTGGGATTAGGCGCTGAAGCTTTCTTT
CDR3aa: CASSPTLGLGAEAFF

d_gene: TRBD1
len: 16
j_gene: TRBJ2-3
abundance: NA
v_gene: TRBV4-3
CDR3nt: TGCGCCAGCAGCCAAGCAGGGGGCGTCATCGCAGATACGCAGTATTTT
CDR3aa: CASSQAGGVIADTQYF

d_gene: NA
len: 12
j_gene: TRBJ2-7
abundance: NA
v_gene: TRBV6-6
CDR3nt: TGTGCCAGCAGTTACATCAGTAACGAGCAGTACTTC
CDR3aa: CASSYISNEQYF

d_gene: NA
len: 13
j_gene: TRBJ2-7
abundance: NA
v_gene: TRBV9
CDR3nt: TGTGCCAGCAGCGTAGGGCCGGTATACGAGCAGTACTTC
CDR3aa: CASSVGPVYEQYF

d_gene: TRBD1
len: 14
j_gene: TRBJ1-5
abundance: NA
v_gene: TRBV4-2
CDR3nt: TGTGCCAGCAGCCAGGACAGGGGGTTTCAGCCCCAGCATTTT
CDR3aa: CASSQDRGFQPQHF

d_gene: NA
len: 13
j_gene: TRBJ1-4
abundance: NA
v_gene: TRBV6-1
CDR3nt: TGTGCCAGCATGGGGACTCTCGACGAAAAACTGTTTTTT
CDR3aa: CASMGTLDEKLFF

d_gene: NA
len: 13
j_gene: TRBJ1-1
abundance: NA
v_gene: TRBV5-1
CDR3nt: TGCGCCAGCAGCGCCGGACAGAACACTGAAGCTTTCTTT
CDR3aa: CASSAGQNTEAFF

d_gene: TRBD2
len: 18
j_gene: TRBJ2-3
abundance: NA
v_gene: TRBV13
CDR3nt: TGTGCCAGCAGCTTAGGGACTAGCGGGGGGGCCGTGACAGATACGCAGTATTTT
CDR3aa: CASSLGTSGGAVTDTQYF

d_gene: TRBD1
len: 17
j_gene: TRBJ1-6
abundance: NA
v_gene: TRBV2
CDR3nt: TGTGCCAGCAGTGGGGGTCAGGGGGTCTTTAGCGATTCACCCCTCCACTTT
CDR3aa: CASSGGQGVFSDSPLHF

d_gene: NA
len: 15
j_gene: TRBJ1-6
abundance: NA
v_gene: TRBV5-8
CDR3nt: TGTGCCAGCAGCTTGGAGTGGACCTATAATTCACCCCTCCACTTT
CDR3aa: CASSLEWTYNSPLHF

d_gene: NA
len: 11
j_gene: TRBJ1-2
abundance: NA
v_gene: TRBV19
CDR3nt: TGTGCCAGTAAAGCAGGCTATGGCTACACCTTC
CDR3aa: CASKAGYGYTF

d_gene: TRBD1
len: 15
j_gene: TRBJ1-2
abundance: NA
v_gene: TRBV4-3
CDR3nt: TGCGCCAGCAGCCTAAACAGGGGTCGGGTCTATGGCTACACCTTC
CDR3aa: CASSLNRGRVYGYTF

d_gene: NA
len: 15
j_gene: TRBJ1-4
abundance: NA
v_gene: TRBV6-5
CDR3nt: TGTGCCAGCAGTTACTCCGGAAGGGGCAATGAAAAACTGTTTTTT
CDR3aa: CASSYSGRGNEKLFF

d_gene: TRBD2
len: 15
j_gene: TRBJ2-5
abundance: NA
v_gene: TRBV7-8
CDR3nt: TGTGCCAGCACCGATAGCGGGGGGCCCCAAGAGACCCAGTACTTC
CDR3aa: CASTDSGGPQETQYF

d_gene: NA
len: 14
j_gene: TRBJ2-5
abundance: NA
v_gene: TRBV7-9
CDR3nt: TGTGCCAGCAGCTTACTAGGGGCAATAGAGACCCAGTACTTC
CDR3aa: CASSLLGAIETQYF

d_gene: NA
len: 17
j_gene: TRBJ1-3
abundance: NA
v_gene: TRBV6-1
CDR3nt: TGTGCCAGCAGTGAATTTCAGGGGATTGGCCCTGGAAACACCATATATTTT
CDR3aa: CASSEFQGIGPGNTIYF

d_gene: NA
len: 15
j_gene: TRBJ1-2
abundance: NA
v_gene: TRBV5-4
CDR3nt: TGTGCCAGCATCCCCTTTTCAGGGGAAGGGTATGGCTACACCTTC
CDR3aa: CASIPFSGEGYGYTF

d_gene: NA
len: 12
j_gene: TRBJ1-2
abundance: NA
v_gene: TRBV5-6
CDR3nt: TGTGCCAGCAGCTTGGAAGCCTATGGCTACACCTTC
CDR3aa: CASSLEAYGYTF

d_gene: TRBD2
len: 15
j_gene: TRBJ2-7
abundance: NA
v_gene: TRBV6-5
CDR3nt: TGTGCCAGCAGTTACGCGGGGGTTATAGGTTACGAGCAGTACTTC
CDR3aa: CASSYAGVIGYEQYF

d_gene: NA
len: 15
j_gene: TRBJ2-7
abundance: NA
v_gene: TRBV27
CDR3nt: TGTGCCAGCAGTACCTGGGACCGACTCTCCTACGAGCAGTACTTC
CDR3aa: CASSTWDRLSYEQYF

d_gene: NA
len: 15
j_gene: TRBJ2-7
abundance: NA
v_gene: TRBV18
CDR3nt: TGTGCCAGCTCACCATCTATGGACAGCCGCTACGAGCAGTACTTC
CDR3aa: CASSPSMDSRYEQYF

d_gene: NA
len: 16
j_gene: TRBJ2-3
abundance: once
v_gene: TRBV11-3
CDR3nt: TGTGCCAGCAGCTTAGGGTTGAACCCGGGCACAGATACGCAGTATTTT
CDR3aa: CASSLGLNPGTDTQYF

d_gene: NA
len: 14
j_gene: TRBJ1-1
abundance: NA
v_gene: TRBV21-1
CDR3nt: TGTGCCAGCAAAGCGCGACGGTCGGTCACTGAAGCTTTCTTT
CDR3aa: CASKARRSVTEAFF

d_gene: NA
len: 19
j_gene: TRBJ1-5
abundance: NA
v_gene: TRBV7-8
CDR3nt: TGTGCCAGCAGCTTAGCTATGCGTACCGTGGGGGGCAGGACTCAGCCCCAGCATTTT
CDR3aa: CASSLAMRTVGGRTQPQHF

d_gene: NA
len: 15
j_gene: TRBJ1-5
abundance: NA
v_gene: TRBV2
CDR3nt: TGTGCCAGCAGTACGGGGAGAGCAGGCAATCAGCCCCAGCATTTT
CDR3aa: CASSTGRAGNQPQHF

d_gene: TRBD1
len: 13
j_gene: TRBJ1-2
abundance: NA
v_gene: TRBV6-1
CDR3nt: TGTGCCAGCAGAGTGGGACAGTACTATGGCTACACCTTC
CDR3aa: CASRVGQYYGYTF

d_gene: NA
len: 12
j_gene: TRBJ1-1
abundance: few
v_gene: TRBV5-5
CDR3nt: TGTGCCAGCAGCTGGGAAGACACTGAAGCTTTCTTT
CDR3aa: CASSWEDTEAFF

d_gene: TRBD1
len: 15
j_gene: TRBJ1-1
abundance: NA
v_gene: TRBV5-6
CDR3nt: TGTGCCAGCAGCTTGCCGGACAGGGGCAGCACTGAAGCTTTCTTT
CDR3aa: CASSLPDRGSTEAFF

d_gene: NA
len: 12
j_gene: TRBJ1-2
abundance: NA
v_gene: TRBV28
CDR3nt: TGTGCCAGCAGTTCGGGAGGCTATGGCTACACCTTC
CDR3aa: CASSSGGYGYTF

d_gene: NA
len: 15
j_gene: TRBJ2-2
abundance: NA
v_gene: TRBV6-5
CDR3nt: TGTGCCAGCAGTCGTCCGGAGGGCAGGGACGGGGAGCTGTTTTTT
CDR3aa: CASSRPEGRDGELFF

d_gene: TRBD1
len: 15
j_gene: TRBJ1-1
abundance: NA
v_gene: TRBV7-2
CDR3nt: TGTGCCAGCAGCCTACAGGGGATTGGAACAACTGAAGCTTTCTTT
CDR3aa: CASSLQGIGTTEAFF

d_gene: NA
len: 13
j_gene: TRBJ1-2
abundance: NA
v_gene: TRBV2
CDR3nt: TGTGCCAGCAGTGTGGCCCGGGACTATGGCTACACCTTC
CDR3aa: CASSVARDYGYTF

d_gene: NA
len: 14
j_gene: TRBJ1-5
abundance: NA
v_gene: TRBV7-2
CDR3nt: TGTGCCAGCAGCTTCGGGGGTTTTGATCAGCCCCAGCATTTT
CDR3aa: CASSFGGFDQPQHF

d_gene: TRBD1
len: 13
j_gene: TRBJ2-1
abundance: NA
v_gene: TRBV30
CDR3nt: TGTGCCTATAGACAGGGGACTTACAATGAGCAGTTCTTC
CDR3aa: CAYRQGTYNEQFF

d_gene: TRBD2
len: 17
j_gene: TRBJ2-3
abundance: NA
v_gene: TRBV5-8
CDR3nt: TGTGCCAGCAGCTGGGGCCGCAGCGGGGGGAGAGGAGATACGCAGTATTTT
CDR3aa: CASSWGRSGGRGDTQYF